A single sample gave rise to the 25 T cell receptor beta chains below, sequenced in a study of blood T cell repertoires in COVID-19. TCRdb's copy holds only in-frame clones and misses some; the assay was immunoSEQ multiplex PCR. Here the sample spans 200,000 to 250,000 clones, less than 90% being singletons. Sequenced: peripheral blood. The receptors originated from a woman older than 75 with active or convalescent COVID-19.

The genes are TRBV7-8 and TRBJ1-2, with TRBD1 as a possible D gene (6 bases). Germline lookup yields CDR1 SGHVS and CDR2 FQNEAQ. V was shortened by 3 bases and J by 6 bases, with 23 bases between the two germline ends. The CDR3 sequence is 17 residues long. The CDR3 region is CASSFNRDTTLKNGYTF. CDR3 nucleotide sequence: TGTGCCAGCAGCTTTAACAGGGATACCACTCTTAAAAATGGCTACACCTTC.

V gene TRBV13 combines with J gene TRBJ2-1, with TRBD2 as a possible D gene (5 bases). The CDR3 consists of 16 residues. V was pared by 5 bases and J by 7 bases, with 21 bases between. Germline assignment: CDR1 PRHDT and CDR2 FYEKMQ (reference sequence). CDR3 loop: CASSGRRGWGDNEQFF. The CDR3 DNA reads as TGTGCCAGCAGCGGAAGACGGGGATGGGGAGATAATGAGCAGTTCTTC. Using reference TRBV13 and TRBJ2-1 for the parts outside the CDR3, the full variable domain is AAGVIQSPRHLIKEKRETATLKCYPIPRHDTVYWYQQGPGQDPQFLISFYEKMQSDKGSIPDRFSAQQFSDYHSELNMSSLELGDSALYFCASSGRRGWGDNEQFFGPGTRLTVL.

This rearrangement joins TRBV19 to TRBJ1-5; 8 bases agree with TRBD1. CDR3 size: 14 residues. Trimming removed 3 bases from V and 3 bases from J; junction bases left unmatched: 1. Germline CDR1 is LNHDA and CDR2 is SQIVND (reference sequence). The chain's CDR3 is CASSMGQVNQPQHF. DNA for the CDR3: TGTGCCAGTAGTATGGGACAGGTCAATCAGCCCCAGCATTTT. The full variable domain, completed using reference TRBV19 and TRBJ1-5, is DGGITQSPKYLFRKEGQNVTLSCEQNLNHDAMYWYRQDPGQGLRLIYYSQIVNDFQKGDIAEGYSVSREKKESFPLTVTSAQKNPTAFYLCASSMGQVNQPQHFGDGTRLSIL.

The CDR3 loop reads CSTLGQGAVGTF. Written as DNA, the CDR3 is TGCAGCACTCTTGGACAGGGCGCCGTAGGGACCTTC. V and J are TRBV29-1 and TRBJ1-2; TRBD1 matches at 8 bases. The germline V gene has CDR1 SQVTM and CDR2 ANQGSEA. Germline trimming cut 8 bases from V and 14 bases from J; bases unmatched to any gene: 16. The CDR3 is 12 residues long.

This clone appeared a single time. J is TRBJ1-2 and V is TRBV19, with 7 bases that match TRBD1. The CDR3 runs 14 residues. Germline V lookup: CDR1 LNHDA, CDR2 SQIVND (reference sequence). V was clipped by 3 bases and J by 6 bases; unmatched bases: 7. CDR3 sequence reads: CASSMRSQGDGYTF. The CDR3 DNA sequence: TGTGCCAGTAGTATGCGTTCCCAGGGGGATGGCTACACCTTC.

This chain's CDR3 is CASSSSNIKAFF. The DNA of the CDR3 is TGTGCCAGCAGTTCCTCCAACATAAAAGCTTTCTTT. The J gene is TRBJ1-1, the V gene TRBV12-3 or TRBV12-4; D is uncertain. V lost 4 bases, J lost 9 bases, and 12 bases lay in between. CDR3 length equals 12 residues.

This clone occurred once. The chain recombines TRBV5-1 with TRBJ1-6, with D perhaps matching TRBD1 (5 bases). V lost 0 bases, J lost 4 bases, and 14 bases lay in between. The CDR3 runs 17 residues. Germline V CDR1 and CDR2: SGHRS, YFSETQ. The CDR3 reads CASSLGRAGSYNSPLHF. The CDR3 nucleotides read TGCGCCAGCAGCTTGGGCAGGGCTGGGTCTTATAATTCACCCCTCCACTTT.

This chain links TRBV7-2 with TRBJ2-5; the D is unclear. CDR1 and CDR2 from the germline V gene are SGHTA and FQGNSA. This CDR3 contains 16 residues. Trimming removed 2 bases at V and 2 bases at J, with 15 bases between. The CDR3 sequence: CASSLRPSSVQETQYF. CDR3 nucleotide sequence: TGTGCCAGCAGCTTAAGGCCGTCTAGTGTACAAGAGACCCAGTACTTC.

This chain connects TRBV7-2 to TRBJ2-3; TRBD1 might be the D (5 bases). This CDR3 is built from 17 residues. V was pared by 0 bases and J by 1 base, with 14 bases between. The V gene's germline CDR1 is SGHTA and CDR2 FQGNSA. CDR3 nucleotide sequence: TGTGCCAGCAGCTTAGCTGGGGCTGGGGCAGGCACAGATACGCAGTATTTT. Translated: CASSLAGAGAGTDTQYF. The variable domain in full, completed from reference TRBV7-2 and TRBJ2-3, reads GAGVSQSPSNKVTEKGKDVELRCDPISGHTALYWYRQSLGQGLEFLIYFQGNSAPDKSGLPSDRFSAERTGGSVSTLTIQRTQQEDSAVYLCASSLAGAGAGTDTQYFGPGTRLTVL.

This chain links TRBV19 with TRBJ1-5; 9 bases align to TRBD1. The CDR3 totals 14 residues. The V gene's germline CDR1 is LNHDA and CDR2 SQIVND (reference sequence). V lost 5 bases to trimming and J lost 3 bases; unmatched junction nucleotides: 2. Here the CDR3 reads CASSWDRDNQPQHF. DNA of the CDR3: TGTGCCAGTAGTTGGGACAGGGACAATCAGCCCCAGCATTTT.

The J gene is TRBJ2-5, the V gene TRBV7-2; 9 nucleotides align to TRBD2. Looked up from germline, CDR1 is SGHTA and CDR2 is FQGNSA. The CDR3 contains 15 residues. Unmatched junction bases numbered 9, after V lost 5 bases and J lost 5 bases. The DNA of the CDR3 is TGTGCCAGCAGCCCTCAGCGGGGGGCAGGGGAGACCCAGTACTTC. Translating it yields CASSPQRGAGETQYF.

The V and J genes are TRBV7-2 and TRBJ1-2; 7 bases line up with TRBD1. Looked up from germline, CDR1 is SGHTA and CDR2 is FQGNSA. The CDR3 totals 16 residues. V shed 2 bases, J shed 1 base, and the junction held 7 bases outside the gene matches. CDR3 DNA sequence: TGTGCCAGCAGCTTAACACCCGGGACAGTTAACTATGGCTACACCTTC. Translating gives CASSLTPGTVNYGYTF.

The chain links TRBV2 to TRBJ1-4; TRBD1 matches 9 bases. The CDR3 totals 15 residues. Per the germline V gene, CDR1 is SNHLY and CDR2 is FYNNEI. Trimming removed 0 bases from V and 6 bases from J; junction bases left unmatched: 2. CDR3 DNA sequence: TGTGCCAGCAGTGAAGCGGGACAGGGATATGAAAAACTGTTTTTT. Protein product: CASSEAGQGYEKLFF.

The chain carries TRBV30 and TRBJ1-3; TRBD1 matches at 8 bases. After removal of 4 bases from V and 2 bases from J, the junction contained 1 base not matched to a gene. The CDR3 length is 13 residues. Germline-derived CDR1 and CDR2 are GTSNPN and SVGIG (reference sequence). Here the CDR3 DNA reads TGTGCCTGGACGGGACAGGCTGGAAACACCATATATTTT. Translated: CAWTGQAGNTIYF. Together with reference TRBV30 and TRBJ1-3, the CDR3 gives the full variable domain: SQTIHQWPATLVQPVGSPLSLECTVEGTSNPNLYWYRQAAGRGLQLLFYSVGIGQISSEVPQNLSASRPQDRQFILSSKKLLLSDSGFYLCAWTGQAGNTIYFGEGSWLTVV.

The V call is TRBV5-6, the J call TRBJ2-1; 9 bases map to TRBD1. The V segment lost 4 bases and the J segment 7 bases; nucleotides outside the gene matches: 6. Germline loops: CDR1 SGHDT, CDR2 YYEEEE. The CDR3 contains 14 residues. Here the CDR3 DNA reads TGTGCCAGCAGCCCGGGGACAGGGTTGAATGAGCAGTTCTTC. It translates to CASSPGTGLNEQFF. Looking up the rest from reference TRBV5-6 and TRBJ2-1 gives the full variable domain: DAGVTQSPTHLIKTRGQQVTLRCSPKSGHDTVSWYQQALGQGPQFIFQYYEEEERQRGNFPDRFSGHQFPNYSSELNVNALLLGDSALYLCASSPGTGLNEQFFGPGTRLTVL.

The rearrangement links TRBV5-1 to TRBJ2-7; 9 bases match TRBD1. J was trimmed by 6 bases and V by 4 bases; bases with no gene match: 11. Germline V gene data show CDR1 as SGHRS and CDR2 as YFSETQ. This CDR3 spans 15 amino acids. CDR3 residues: CASSPSGQGISEQYF. For the CDR3, the DNA is TGCGCCAGCAGCCCCTCGGGACAGGGTATCTCCGAGCAGTACTTC.

CDR3 bases: TGTGCCAGTACCAGGGAATTGCGAGAGACCCAGTACTTC. Translated: CASTRELRETQYF. The chain uses TRBV28 and TRBJ2-5; maybe TRBD1 (5 bases). The CDR3 length is 13 residues. CDR1 and CDR2 (germline): MDHEN, SYDVKM. V was pared by 9 bases and J by 4 bases, with 15 bases between. The full variable domain, its missing parts supplied by reference TRBV28 and TRBJ2-5, is DVKVTQSSRYLVKRTGEKVFLECVQDMDHENMFWYRQDPGLGLRLIYFSYDVKMKEKGDIPEGYSVSREKKERFSLILESASTNQTSMYLCASTRELRETQYFGPGTRLLVL.

This sequence joins TRBV6-2 or TRBV6-3 and TRBJ2-1, with D perhaps TRBD2 (6 bases). Between the trimmed V and J ends, which lost 6 bases and 1 base, there was a span of 13 bases. This CDR3 is 15 amino acids long. Germline V gives CDR1 MNHEY, CDR2 SVGEGT. CDR3 in DNA: TGTGCCAGCAGCCGACTAGAGGGGTCCTACAATGAGCAGTTCTTC. Translated, it gives CASSRLEGSYNEQFF.

The gene calls are TRBV7-2 and TRBJ2-1, with a possible D match to TRBD2 (5 bases). CDR1 and CDR2 from the germline V gene are SGHTA and FQGNSA. The V end lost 2 bases, the J end lost 7 bases, and 6 bases lay between the germline ends. CDR3 size: 12 residues. This CDR3 reads CASSLLANEQFF. The CDR3 DNA is TGTGCCAGCAGCTTACTAGCAAATGAGCAGTTCTTC.

This clone was found a few times. The genes are TRBV6-5 and TRBJ1-1, with TRBD1 matching 9 bases. The germline V gene encodes CDR1 MNHEY and CDR2 SVGAGI. The CDR3 extends over 14 amino acids. J was trimmed by 5 bases and V by 4 bases; bases with no gene match: 5. The CDR3 DNA sequence: TGTGCCAGCAGTTTGACAGGGGGGGGAACTGAAGCTTTCTTT. Translating gives CASSLTGGGTEAFF.

The sample holds one count of this clone. The rearrangement joins TRBV19 to TRBJ1-5, with a tentative D call TRBD1 (5 bases). Germline V gene lookup returns CDR1 LNHDA and CDR2 SQIVND (reference sequence). Trimming stripped 4 bases from V and 2 bases from J, with 12 bases between. The CDR3 has 15 amino acids. CDR3 sequence: CASSKGWGGNQPQHF. CDR3 bases: TGTGCCAGTAGTAAAGGTTGGGGCGGCAATCAGCCCCAGCATTTT.

The chain links TRBV30 to TRBJ1-4; D is possibly TRBD1 (5 bases). CDR1 and CDR2 (germline): GTSNPN, SVGIG (reference sequence). Trimming pared 2 bases from V and 5 bases from J, leaving 12 bases between. The CDR3 spans 14 residues. CDR3 DNA sequence: TGTGCCTGGAGTCAGGGAAGGGGCAATGAAAAACTGTTTTTT. It is translated as CAWSQGRGNEKLFF.

The J gene is TRBJ2-2, the V gene TRBV2; D not resolved. The V end was cut by 6 bases, the J end by 6 bases, with 5 bases between. The CDR3 covers 11 residues. The germline CDR1 and CDR2 sequences are SNHLY and FYNNEI. CDR3 amino acids: CASSGSGELFF. CDR3 sequence (DNA): TGTGCCAGCAGCGGGTCCGGGGAGCTGTTTTTT.

The chain employs TRBV28 and TRBJ1-1; D perhaps matches TRBD1 (6 bases). The CDR3 is 15 residues long. Trimming took 4 bases from V and 10 from J, leaving 22 bases between them. The germline gives CDR1 MDHEN, CDR2 SYDVKM. The chain's CDR3 is CASSSISGTHRGAFF. The CDR3 region has the DNA TGTGCCAGCAGTTCAATCTCCGGGACACACAGAGGAGCTTTCTTT.

This clone was seen a single time. The chain carries TRBV2 and TRBJ1-6; D may be TRBD1 (6 bases). Germline CDR1 and CDR2: SNHLY and FYNNEI. V lost 1 base to trimming and J lost 8 bases, with 12 bases between them. CDR3 length equals 15 residues. The CDR3 region has the DNA TGTGCCAGCAGTGAAGGGGGGCGCCCCGATTCACCCCTCCACTTT. Translated, it gives CASSEGGRPDSPLHF.